The present T cell receptor (beta chain) was sequenced within a study of blood T cells in healthy people across ages (dated by TCRdb to the mid-2010s). Regarding the study in general: In model experiments, template switching captured about one uniquely barcoded TCR beta cDNA molecule for every two T cells. The donors were divided into four age groups: young (average around 17 years), middle-aged (roughly 40), aged (approximately 62) and long-lived (about 84). To track age-related changes in TCR beta repertoire diversity, the study relied on deep sequencing normalized with unique cDNA molecular identifiers. Two additional independent replicas of 1 million unique cDNA reads from the same blood draw were analyzed for two donors (one aged 18 to 30 and one aged 80 or older). To avoid experimental bias, donors of different ages were spread randomly across the sequencing lanes. What the research found in general, with its limitations: Bulk unsorted PBMC profiling prevented conclusive comparison of naive and antigen-experienced compartments. Estimates of total diversity from one million sequenced T cells were regarded as lower bounds and underestimates. As age increased, observed TCR beta diversity per million T cells dropped in a roughly linear way, and a significant reduction was already evident by age about 36. The percentage of naive T cells measured by flow cytometry correlated strongly with observed TCR beta diversity. The long-lived group showed more naive CD4+ T cells, fewer expanded clones and increased TCR diversity than the aged group, suggesting age selection. Because donor CMV infection status was unknown, age-related changes in expanded clonotypes were potentially confounded.

Details on this clonotype: It lacks a known antigen. One base away there is no much larger clone; base qualities are not given.

The donors were roughly 40 Caucasian individuals from Russia, aged roughly 6 to 100 years, who were systemically healthy. Each donor gave around 9 milliliters of peripheral blood, collected into EDTA-treated Vacutainer tubes. PBMCs were isolated by Ficoll-Paque density-gradient centrifugation, with at least 7 million obtained per sample. Total RNA was extracted from PBMCs with Trizol reagent, with at least 5 micrograms obtained per sample. Naive CD45RAhigh/CD27high T cell percentages were measured by flow cytometry on a PBMC aliquot from every donor. Trimming costs V 2 bases and J 3 bases, and their ends lie 11 bases apart. The CDR3 contains 14 residues, cysteine and phenylalanine counted. Only CDR3 DNA remains: 42 bases, in frame from the first base. Libraries were built with 5' RACE. The sequencing machine was an Illumina HiSeq 2500. A second PCR of about 6 to 11 cycles was performed with a sample-barcoded 5' primer and a J-beta primer mix. A unique molecular identifier was introduced onto each TCR beta cDNA molecule by a template-switch 5' adaptor carrying 12 random nucleotides. Each sample yielded at least 2.5 million CDR3-containing paired-end reads. First-strand cDNA was synthesized from all RNA with the Mint cDNA synthesis kit, primed by a TRBC-specific oligonucleotide. All cDNA was treated with uracil-DNA glycosylase and then went through a first 18-cycle PCR with the universal primers M1SS and BC2_uni_R. Under the source paper's analysis protocol: For normalization, 1 million high-quality reads, each with a distinct molecular identifier, were randomly selected from each sample. Instead of being binned into consensus sequences, reads with shared molecular identifiers were discarded. MiTCR, run with a Q25 quality threshold and the strictest error-elimination algorithm, handled CDR3 identification, clonotype clustering and error correction. A nonparametric unseen species model with Euler transformation was used to estimate a lower bound on total TCR beta diversity. TCRdb reanalyzed the raw reads on its own, using fastp at Q25 for trimming and MiXCR for clone calling, and kept in-frame beta chains. Each CDR3 protein appears once, grouped with its most common genes and DNA. The V and J calls come from TCRdb's annotation, not from the publication. In all, the sample holds roughly 800,000 distinct CDR3 sequences, and 58% of those were seen once. The ten largest clonotypes hold roughly 22% of the sample.

Rearrangement joined TRBV12-3 or TRBV12-4 to TRBJ2-7; TRBD2 is perhaps the D gene, given 5 matching bases. The source is a man in his thirties or forties in good health. Sequenced sample: blood. The CDR3 region: CASSLSGGRYEQYF. The nucleotides are TGTGCCAGCAGTTTATCAGGAGGTCGCTACGAGCAGTACTTC.